One TCR beta chain is described in this entry. Its matching antigen is unknown. These data are taken from a study of blood T cells in healthy people across ages. With V trimmed by 6 bases and J by 7 bases, 14 bases remained unmatched. Germline assignment: CDR1 MNHEY and CDR2 SMNVEV (reference sequence). The CDR3 has 15 amino acids. Primed by a sample-barcoded 5' primer and a J-beta primer mix, a second PCR proceeded for roughly 7 to 11 cycles. Each CDR3 protein gets one entry after TCRdb re-called the 5' RACE reads with MiXCR. The table has around 1.1 million distinct CDR3 sequences, more than 30% seen once. Study results and limitations: Expanded clonotype shifts may have been confounded, as the donors had an unknown CMV status. Unsorted PBMC material precluded a definitive naive versus antigen-experienced comparison.

Each donor had roughly 10 milliliters of peripheral blood drawn. They isolated at least 6 million PBMCs from each sample. This rearrangement joins TRBV27 to TRBJ1-2; 7 bases align to TRBD1. The receptor comes from a man between 18 and 35 years old in good health. Sequenced material: blood. CDR3 amino acids: CASSYQQGSLCGYTF. The DNA of the CDR3 is TGTGCCAGCAGCTATCAACAGGGGTCTTTATGTGGCTACACCTTC.